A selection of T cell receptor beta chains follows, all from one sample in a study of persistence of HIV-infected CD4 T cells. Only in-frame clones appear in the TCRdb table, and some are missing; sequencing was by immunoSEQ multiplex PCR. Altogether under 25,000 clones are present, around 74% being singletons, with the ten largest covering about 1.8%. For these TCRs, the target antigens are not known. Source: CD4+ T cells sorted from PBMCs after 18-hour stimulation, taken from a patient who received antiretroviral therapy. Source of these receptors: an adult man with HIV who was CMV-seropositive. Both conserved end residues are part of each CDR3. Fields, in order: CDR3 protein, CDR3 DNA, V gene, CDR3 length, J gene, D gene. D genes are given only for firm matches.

CDR3aa: CASIRIGGYSRNTEAFF; CDR3nt: TGTGCCAGCATCAGGATAGGCGGCTATTCAAGGAACACTGAAGCTTTCTTT; v_gene: TRBV21-1; len: 17; j_gene: TRBJ1-1; d_gene: -
CDR3aa: CASSPLGGVETQYF; CDR3nt: TGTGCCAGCTCACCATTGGGGGGCGTAGAGACCCAGTACTTC; v_gene: TRBV18; len: 14; j_gene: TRBJ2-5; d_gene: -
CDR3aa: CASSSGLAGSLEQYF; CDR3nt: TGCGCCAGCAGTTCCGGACTAGCGGGGTCCCTCGAGCAGTACTTC; v_gene: TRBV10-2; len: 15; j_gene: TRBJ2-7; d_gene: TRBD2
CDR3aa: CASSFQETQYF; CDR3nt: TGTGCCAGCAGCTTCCAAGAGACCCAGTACTTC; v_gene: TRBV5-5; len: 11; j_gene: TRBJ2-5; d_gene: -
CDR3aa: CASSRGGTGTDTQYF; CDR3nt: TGTGCCAGCAGCCGTGGCGGGACTGGCACAGATACGCAGTATTTT; v_gene: TRBV28; len: 15; j_gene: TRBJ2-3; d_gene: -
CDR3aa: CATSDPGRGAYEQYF; CDR3nt: TGTGCCACCAGTGATCCTGGGAGAGGAGCATACGAGCAGTACTTC; v_gene: TRBV24-1; len: 15; j_gene: TRBJ2-7; d_gene: -
CDR3aa: CASSKSGKSSSGANVLTF; CDR3nt: TGTGCCAGCAGCAAGTCGGGGAAGTCTAGCTCTGGGGCCAACGTCCTGACTTTC; v_gene: TRBV2; len: 18; j_gene: TRBJ2-6; d_gene: -
CDR3aa: CASSFEWTGNTGELFF; CDR3nt: TGCGCCAGCAGCTTCGAATGGACAGGGAACACCGGGGAGCTGTTTTTT; v_gene: TRBV5-1; len: 16; j_gene: TRBJ2-2; d_gene: TRBD1
CDR3aa: CSVDSGGEPLRGQYF; CDR3nt: TGCAGCGTTGACTCGGGGGGGGAGCCTCTACGAGGGCAGTACTTC; v_gene: TRBV29-1; len: 15; j_gene: TRBJ2-7; d_gene: TRBD2
CDR3aa: CASSLQGLITDTQYF; CDR3nt: TGTGCCAGCAGCCTACAGGGGCTAATCACAGATACGCAGTATTTT; v_gene: TRBV7-3; len: 15; j_gene: TRBJ2-3; d_gene: TRBD1